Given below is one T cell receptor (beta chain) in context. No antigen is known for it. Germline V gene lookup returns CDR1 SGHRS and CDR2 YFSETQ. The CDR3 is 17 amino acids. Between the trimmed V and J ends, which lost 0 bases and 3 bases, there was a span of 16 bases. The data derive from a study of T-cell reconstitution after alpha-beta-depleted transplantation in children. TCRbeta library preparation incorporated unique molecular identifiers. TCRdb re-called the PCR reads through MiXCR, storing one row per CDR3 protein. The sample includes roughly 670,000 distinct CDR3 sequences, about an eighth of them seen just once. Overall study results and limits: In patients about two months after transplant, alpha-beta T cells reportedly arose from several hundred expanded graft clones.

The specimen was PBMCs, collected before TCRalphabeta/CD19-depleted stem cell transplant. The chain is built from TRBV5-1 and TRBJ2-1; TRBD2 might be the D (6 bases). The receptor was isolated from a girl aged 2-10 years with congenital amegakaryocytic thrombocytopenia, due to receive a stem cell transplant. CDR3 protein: CASSLEVSGHYYNEQFF. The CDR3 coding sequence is TGCGCCAGCAGCTTGGAGGTTAGCGGACATTACTACAATGAGCAGTTCTTC.